This T cell receptor beta chain derives from a study of T-cell memory formation after mild COVID-19. Using its own MiXCR run on the 5' RACE reads, TCRdb lists one record per CDR3 protein. The sample shows approximately 400,000 distinct CDR3 sequences, roughly a quarter of them seen only once. This clonotype came up a few times. V shed 3 bases and J 3 bases; nucleotides not matched to a gene: 6. This CDR3 has 15 amino acids. CDR1 is SGHTA, CDR2 FQGNSA, per germline. The receptor comes from an adult woman who had mild COVID-19 (a few samples of this study predate the infection). Cell type and time point are not known. The rearrangement uses TRBV7-2 and TRBJ1-1; TRBD1 matches 8 bases. Input material: PBMCs or a T cell subset sorted from them (not recorded which). The CDR3 DNA is TGTGCCAGCAGCTTCAGGGGGCGAGGGGACACTGAAGCTTTCTTT. This sequence encodes CASSFRGRGDTEAFF.